A selection of T cell receptor beta chains follows, all from one sample in a study of T cell changes during pregnancy in multiple sclerosis. Sequencing used immunoSEQ multiplex PCR; TCRdb keeps in-frame clones, though not all of them. The sample has tens of thousands of clones; around nine tenths are singletons. Specimen: CD8+ T cells from peripheral blood mononuclear cells, collected in the second trimester of pregnancy. The source of these receptors is a female donor with multiple sclerosis, enrolled in a pregnancy study. CDR3s include the opening cysteine and the closing phenylalanine or tryptophan. Each record gives: J gene, D gene, V gene, CDR3 protein. D genes are given only for firm matches.

J gene: TRBJ2-7; D gene: TRBD2; V gene: TRBV9; CDR3 protein: CASSVLAGGSEQYF
J gene: TRBJ1-4; D gene: NA; V gene: TRBV19; CDR3 protein: CASSGDISIATNEKLFF
J gene: TRBJ2-1; D gene: NA; V gene: TRBV7-9; CDR3 protein: CASSSPGSYNEQFF
J gene: TRBJ2-2; D gene: NA; V gene: TRBV7-3; CDR3 protein: CASSLGPNWQGNTGELFF
J gene: TRBJ2-1; D gene: TRBD2; V gene: TRBV4-1; CDR3 protein: CASSQAYQLAGWDNEQFF
J gene: TRBJ2-7; D gene: TRBD2; V gene: TRBV27; CDR3 protein: CASSLLAGAYEQYF
J gene: TRBJ1-3; D gene: NA; V gene: TRBV11-2; CDR3 protein: CASSAGLTSGNTIYF
J gene: TRBJ2-2; D gene: NA; V gene: TRBV13; CDR3 protein: CASGSAGTGELFF
J gene: TRBJ2-7; D gene: NA; V gene: TRBV7-9; CDR3 protein: CASSPRASSYEQYF
J gene: TRBJ2-5; D gene: TRBD2; V gene: TRBV27; CDR3 protein: CASSFEFGTKETQYF
J gene: TRBJ2-3; D gene: NA; V gene: TRBV19; CDR3 protein: CASSLQGTDTQYF
J gene: TRBJ2-1; D gene: TRBD2; V gene: TRBV7-3; CDR3 protein: CASSLSAGGYYNEQFF
J gene: TRBJ2-3; D gene: NA; V gene: TRBV11-3; CDR3 protein: CASSLDSLGLDPDTQYF
J gene: TRBJ1-2; D gene: NA; V gene: TRBV7-9; CDR3 protein: CASSLEAVGYTF
J gene: TRBJ2-1; D gene: NA; V gene: TRBV28; CDR3 protein: CASSLLRQFEQFF
J gene: TRBJ2-2; D gene: TRBD1; V gene: TRBV7-9; CDR3 protein: CASSPQGGPGELFF
J gene: TRBJ2-2; D gene: NA; V gene: TRBV5-1; CDR3 protein: CASVSEGANTGELFF
J gene: TRBJ2-6; D gene: TRBD2; V gene: TRBV28; CDR3 protein: CASSPTGGSGANVLTF
J gene: TRBJ1-2; D gene: TRBD1; V gene: TRBV28; CDR3 protein: CASSLVRRGSYGYTF
J gene: TRBJ2-1; D gene: TRBD2; V gene: TRBV27; CDR3 protein: CASSRTSGRIHEQFF
J gene: TRBJ2-7; D gene: NA; V gene: TRBV6-5; CDR3 protein: CASSFESKGKGPRYF
J gene: TRBJ1-2; D gene: NA; V gene: TRBV6-5; CDR3 protein: CASSLSGHSYGYTF
J gene: TRBJ2-3; D gene: NA; V gene: TRBV9; CDR3 protein: CASSGGGTDTQYF
J gene: TRBJ2-2; D gene: TRBD2; V gene: TRBV7-3; CDR3 protein: CASSLTSRIAGNTGELFF
J gene: TRBJ1-1; D gene: NA; V gene: TRBV5-8; CDR3 protein: CASTPWGGTEAFF
J gene: TRBJ2-3; D gene: NA; V gene: TRBV9; CDR3 protein: CASSVEGRGQDTQYF
J gene: TRBJ2-1; D gene: NA; V gene: TRBV29-1; CDR3 protein: CSVGVEHYNEQFF
J gene: TRBJ2-6; D gene: NA; V gene: TRBV13; CDR3 protein: CASTTGPPGANVLTF
J gene: TRBJ2-1; D gene: NA; V gene: TRBV30; CDR3 protein: CAWSVSGERFF
J gene: TRBJ2-1; D gene: TRBD2; V gene: TRBV6-4; CDR3 protein: CASSDYPGGPQFF
J gene: TRBJ2-1; D gene: TRBD2; V gene: TRBV29-1; CDR3 protein: CSAEAGELNEQFF
J gene: TRBJ2-1; D gene: NA; V gene: TRBV27; CDR3 protein: CASSGSSYNEQFF
J gene: TRBJ2-5; D gene: NA; V gene: TRBV25-1; CDR3 protein: CASSGPREKETQYF
J gene: TRBJ2-2; D gene: TRBD2; V gene: TRBV6-5; CDR3 protein: CASSYSLAGVTGELFF
J gene: TRBJ2-3; D gene: NA; V gene: TRBV27; CDR3 protein: CASSLSLTDTQYF
J gene: TRBJ2-2; D gene: TRBD1; V gene: TRBV5-1; CDR3 protein: CASSQTGTYTGELFF
J gene: TRBJ1-1; D gene: NA; V gene: TRBV28; CDR3 protein: CASSFTPAGGRNTEAFF
J gene: TRBJ2-5; D gene: NA; V gene: TRBV13; CDR3 protein: CASSLAAGYEETQYF
J gene: TRBJ2-7; D gene: TRBD2; V gene: TRBV2; CDR3 protein: CAIGMRASGTYEQYF
J gene: TRBJ2-7; D gene: TRBD2; V gene: TRBV7-9; CDR3 protein: CASSTPGTSGSYEQYF
J gene: TRBJ2-7; D gene: NA; V gene: TRBV6-1; CDR3 protein: CASSLKRVQTYEQYF
J gene: TRBJ2-2; D gene: NA; V gene: TRBV4-3; CDR3 protein: CASSQWRTRGTGELFF
J gene: TRBJ1-2; D gene: TRBD1; V gene: TRBV29-1; CDR3 protein: CSVDGQGGVYGYTF
J gene: TRBJ2-4; D gene: TRBD1; V gene: TRBV19; CDR3 protein: CASSRDRGHIQYF
J gene: TRBJ1-5; D gene: TRBD1; V gene: TRBV7-2; CDR3 protein: CASSPRQGSNQPQHF
J gene: TRBJ2-3; D gene: TRBD2; V gene: TRBV27; CDR3 protein: CASSHQRELPDTQYF
J gene: TRBJ2-5; D gene: NA; V gene: TRBV7-9; CDR3 protein: CASSLWEETQYF
J gene: TRBJ2-2; D gene: NA; V gene: TRBV30; CDR3 protein: CAWSDGLTGELFF
J gene: TRBJ2-1; D gene: NA; V gene: TRBV28; CDR3 protein: CASSYIYNEQFF
J gene: TRBJ1-2; D gene: TRBD1; V gene: TRBV29-1; CDR3 protein: CSAGPQGAGYTF
J gene: TRBJ2-7; D gene: TRBD2; V gene: TRBV7-8; CDR3 protein: CASSLDDTTSGNSYEQYF
J gene: TRBJ2-3; D gene: TRBD2; V gene: TRBV2; CDR3 protein: CASSTLAASTDTQYF
J gene: TRBJ1-1; D gene: TRBD1; V gene: TRBV13; CDR3 protein: CASSLVGQGVEAFF
J gene: TRBJ2-1; D gene: TRBD2; V gene: TRBV10-2; CDR3 protein: CASSFSGLAGEIEQFF
J gene: TRBJ2-1; D gene: NA; V gene: TRBV4-3; CDR3 protein: CASSQDGNRLNEQFF